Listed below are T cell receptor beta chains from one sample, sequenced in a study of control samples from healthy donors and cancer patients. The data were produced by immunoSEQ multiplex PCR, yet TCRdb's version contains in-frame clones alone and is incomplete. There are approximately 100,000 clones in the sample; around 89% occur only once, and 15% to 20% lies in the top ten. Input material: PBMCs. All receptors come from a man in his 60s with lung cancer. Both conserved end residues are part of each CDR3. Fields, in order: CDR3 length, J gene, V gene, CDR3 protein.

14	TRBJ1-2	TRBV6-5	CASSWGRANYGYTF
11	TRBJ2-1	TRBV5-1	CASSLGNEQFF
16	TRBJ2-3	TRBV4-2	CASSQNSGTITDTQYF
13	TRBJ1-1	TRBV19	CASSWERNTEAFF
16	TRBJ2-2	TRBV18	CASLPTNGADTGELFF
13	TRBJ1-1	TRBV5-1	CASSATGLQEAFF
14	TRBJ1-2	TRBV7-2	CASSLGPVNYGYTF
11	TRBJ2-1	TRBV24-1	CATGGVSEQFF
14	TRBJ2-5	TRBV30	CAWSVQDTQETQYF
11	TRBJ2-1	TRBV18	CASSDVNEQFF
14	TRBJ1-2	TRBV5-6	CASSFFSGDYGYTF
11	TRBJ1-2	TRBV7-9	CASSSIPSATF
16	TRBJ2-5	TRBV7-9	CASSLFGTGRQETQYF
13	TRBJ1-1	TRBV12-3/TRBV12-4	CASRRTVNTEAFF
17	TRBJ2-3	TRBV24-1	CATSDLPGTASTDTQYF
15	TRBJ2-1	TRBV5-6	CASSSMTGVDHEQFF